The 20 T cell receptor beta chains below come from one sample, sequenced in a study of OX40 agonist ivuxolimab in advanced cancers. Assay used: immunoSEQ multiplex PCR; TCRdb lists only in-frame clones, some missing. The sample lists more than 55,000 clones; 75% to 90% were seen once. The input for sequencing was CD4+ or CD8+ T cells sorted from blood, taken in a trial of the OX40 agonist ivuxolimab. Receptor source: an adult with an advanced solid tumor such as melanoma, head and neck, liver or kidney cancer.

The V gene is TRBV10-3, the J gene TRBJ1-3; the D gene is possibly TRBD1 (6 bases). The germline V gene encodes CDR1 ENHRY and CDR2 SYGVKD. V was shortened by 2 bases and J by 6 bases, with 11 bases between the two germline ends. The CDR3 sequence is 14 residues long. In DNA form, the CDR3 reads TGTGCCATCAGTGAGGCCGGGACATTAAACACCATATATTTT. Translation: CAISEAGTLNTIYF.

The chain has TRBV5-1 and TRBJ1-3; 7 bases match TRBD1. CDR1 and CDR2 from the germline V gene are SGHRS and YFSETQ. The ends lost 4 bases at V and 0 bases at J; junction bases unmatched: 4. CDR3 length equals 15 residues. For the CDR3, the DNA is TGCGCCAGCAGCCTACAGGGGCTCTCTGGAAACACCATATATTTT. The encoded protein is CASSLQGLSGNTIYF.

This rearrangement joins TRBV18 to TRBJ1-5; perhaps TRBD1 as D (5 bases). The germline V gene has CDR1 KGHSH and CDR2 LQKENI. There are 16 residues in the CDR3. V lost 2 bases and J lost 7, with 18 bases in between. Here the CDR3 reads CASSPTWMWGGQPQHF. The CDR3 nucleotides are TGTGCCAGCTCACCAACCTGGATGTGGGGCGGGCAGCCCCAGCATTTT.

To note about this clone: The sample holds other DNA sequences that translate to the same CDR3. J is TRBJ1-1 and V is TRBV5-1; D unresolved. Germline lookup yields CDR1 SGHRS and CDR2 YFSETQ. The CDR3 spans 13 residues. The V gene lost 0 bases and the J gene lost 0 bases, with 3 bases spanning the gap. CDR3 nucleotide sequence: TGCGCCAGCAGCTTGGTAGTGAACACTGAAGCTTTCTTT. As protein: CASSLVVNTEAFF.

The J gene is TRBJ2-7, the V gene TRBV9; TRBD1 aligns across 7 bases. The CDR3 has 15 residues. The germline gives CDR1 SGDLS, CDR2 YYNGEE. V lost 3 bases, J lost 5 bases, and 11 bases stayed unmatched. The DNA for the CDR3 is TGTGCCAGCAGCGCGCTCCTGGGACAGCCAAACGAGCAGTACTTC. Translated, it gives CASSALLGQPNEQYF.

The rearrangement uses TRBV13 and TRBJ2-1; D ambiguous. The CDR3 extends over 13 amino acids. V gave up 3 bases and J gave up 7 bases, with 10 bases separating them. Germline V lookup: CDR1 PRHDT, CDR2 FYEKMQ (reference sequence). The CDR3, as DNA: TGTGCCAGCAGCTTGACCCTCGGGAATGAGCAGTTCTTC. Amino acid sequence: CASSLTLGNEQFF.

The chain uses TRBV28 and TRBJ2-7; tentative D call: TRBD1 (5 bases). V lost 5 bases, J lost 4 bases, and 12 bases lay in between. The CDR3 covers 13 residues. The germline V gene encodes CDR1 MDHEN and CDR2 SYDVKM. CDR3 nucleotide sequence: TGTGCCAGCAGTCTCCAGGGTTGGTACGAGCAGTACTTC. Translation: CASSLQGWYEQYF.

Judged by abundance, this clone is medium-sized. This chain joins TRBV4-1 and TRBJ1-5; 7 positions match TRBD1. V dropped 4 bases and J dropped 4; count of bases not matched to a gene: 7. CDR3 length: 15 amino acids. Germline V gene lookup returns CDR1 MGHRA and CDR2 YSYEKL. The CDR3 bases are TGCGCCAGCAGCCCTAGAGGGGGCGAAAATCAGCCCCAGCATTTT. Translating gives CASSPRGGENQPQHF.

The chain joins TRBV5-1 to TRBJ1-2; D might be TRBD1 (5 bases). CDR3 size: 15 residues. CDR1 is SGHRS and CDR2 is YFSETQ in the germline V gene. V lost 5 bases to trimming and J lost 4 bases, with 18 bases between them. The DNA for the CDR3 is TGCGCCAGCAGACCAGAAAGGGGAGTGGGCTATGGCTACACCTTC. It is translated as CASRPERGVGYGYTF.

The chain combines TRBV9 with TRBJ1-1; TRBD1 agrees at 9 bases. J gave up 4 bases and V 0 bases, and 4 bases lay outside the gene matches. This CDR3 has 15 amino acids. Germline V gene sequence: CDR1 SGDLS, CDR2 YYNGEE. In DNA form, the CDR3 reads TGTGCCAGCAGCGTAGGGGGACAGGGCCGCACTGAAGCTTTCTTT. This codes for CASSVGGQGRTEAFF.

The chain uses TRBV7-2 and TRBJ2-1, with a weak D call TRBD1 (6 bases). The germline CDR1 and CDR2 sequences are SGHTA and FQGNSA. The V and J ends lost 5 bases and 2 bases respectively, with 13 bases between them. The CDR3 runs 15 residues. The CDR3 nucleotides are TGTGCCAGCAGCCCCCCGGGACAACCCTACAATGAGCAGTTCTTC. Residues: CASSPPGQPYNEQFF.

The J gene is TRBJ2-1, the V gene TRBV5-1; the D is unclear. With 0 bases removed from V and 8 bases from J, the gap between germline ends came to 15 bases. CDR3 length equals 15 residues. The V gene's germline CDR1 is SGHRS and CDR2 YFSETQ. The CDR3 nucleotides are TGCGCCAGCAGCTTGGCCGTACCAACCGGGCATGAGCAGTTCTTC. As protein: CASSLAVPTGHEQFF.

V is TRBV2 and J is TRBJ1-4; D remains unclear. Trimming shortened V by 7 bases and J by 0 bases, and 6 bases separated the two germline ends. This CDR3 is 13 amino acids long. Germline CDR1 SNHLY, CDR2 FYNNEI. CDR3 sequence reads: CASMTATNEKLFF. CDR3 sequence (DNA): TGTGCCAGCATGACTGCAACTAATGAAAAACTGTTTTTT.

The CDR3 coding sequence is TGTGCCAGCAGCAGACAGTCGGGGCCGATTGATCCTGAAGCTTTCTTT. It specifies CASSRQSGPIDPEAFF. This rearrangement joins TRBV21-1 to TRBJ1-1. TRBV21-1 is a documented pseudogene. This CDR3 comprises 16 residues.

The chain has TRBV6-5 and TRBJ2-2; D not resolved. The CDR3 runs to 15 residues. The germline V and J ends were trimmed by 1 base and 6 bases, with 12 bases remaining between them. Looked up from germline, CDR1 is MNHEY and CDR2 is SVGAGI. The CDR3 protein is CASSYFSPVPGELFF. The CDR3 DNA reads TGTGCCAGCAGTTACTTCAGTCCCGTACCCGGGGAGCTGTTTTTT.

The chain links TRBV29-1 to TRBJ2-3; 7 bases are a match to TRBD2. The V and J ends lost 7 bases and 4 bases, in that order; junction bases with no gene match: 5. There are 12 residues in the CDR3. Germline lookup yields CDR1 SQVTM and CDR2 ANQGSEA. The DNA of the CDR3 is TGCAGCGGGCGGGAGCAGGCAGATACGCAGTATTTT. Translation gives CSGREQADTQYF.

Only a few counts were recorded for this clone. This chain connects TRBV2 to TRBJ1-6; D is perhaps TRBD1 (6 bases). CDR3 length equals 13 residues. The germline V gene encodes CDR1 SNHLY and CDR2 FYNNEI. V was cut by 7 bases and J by 7 bases, with 11 bases left in between. In nucleotides, the CDR3 is TGTGCCAGCACAGGGGTGCGGAATTCACCCCTCCACTTT. Protein sequence: CASTGVRNSPLHF.

V gene TRBV6-5 combines with J gene TRBJ1-3; perhaps TRBD1 as D (6 bases). Germline lookup yields CDR1 MNHEY and CDR2 SVGAGI. The CDR3 is 16 amino acids. Trimming cost V 2 bases and J 0 bases, with 11 bases left between them. In DNA form, the CDR3 reads TGTGCCAGCAGTTACGCGGGGGCGTTCTCTGGAAACACCATATATTTT. Residues: CASSYAGAFSGNTIYF.

As DNA, the CDR3 is TGTGCCAGCAGTCTCCGGGACAGCAATCAGCCCCAGCATTTT. Amino acids: CASSLRDSNQPQHF. This sequence joins TRBV27 and TRBJ1-5; TRBD1 might be the D (5 bases). Germline values: CDR1 MNHEY, CDR2 SMNVEV (reference sequence). The CDR3 has 14 residues. Trimming removed 5 bases from V and 1 base from J, with 9 bases in between.

V gene TRBV6-6 combines with J gene TRBJ2-7; D gene ambiguous. V lost 6 bases to trimming and J lost 6 bases, with 18 bases between them. This CDR3 comprises 14 residues. The germline CDR1 and CDR2 sequences are MNHNY and SVGAGI (reference sequence). CDR3 nucleotides: TGTGCCAGCAGCCTACATGGATCAGTGGGCGAGCAGTACTTC. Translating it yields CASSLHGSVGEQYF.